These T cell receptor beta chains were read from a single sample in a study of response to subunit inactivated influenza vaccine. In TCRdb, the RT-PCR reads were re-called with MiXCR into one record per CDR3 protein. The sample records around 520,000 distinct CDR3 sequences, about 10% being singletons. The specimen comprised PBMCs from blood, sampled on the day of vaccination. The receptors come from a man aged 45-65 years who received an inactivated influenza vaccine. Each CDR3 is given with its conserved first and last residue. Each record gives: D gene, J gene, CDR3 length, V gene, clone size, CDR3 protein, CDR3 DNA. D genes are given only for firm matches. Not all rows give a size; the values are once, few, many and, for expanded clones, a class.

d_gene: .; j_gene: TRBJ1-5; len: 14; v_gene: TRBV7-9; abundance: .; CDR3aa: CASSLGGINQPQHF; CDR3nt: TGTGCCAGCAGCTTAGGGGGAATCAATCAGCCCCAGCATTTT
d_gene: TRBD1; j_gene: TRBJ2-7; len: 15; v_gene: TRBV6-5; abundance: .; CDR3aa: CASSYSTRGPYEQYF; CDR3nt: TGTGCCAGCAGTTACTCGACCAGGGGGCCCTACGAGCAGTACTTC
d_gene: TRBD1; j_gene: TRBJ2-2; len: 16; v_gene: TRBV20-1; abundance: few; CDR3aa: CSASPGTGGLTGELFF; CDR3nt: TGCAGTGCTAGCCCCGGGACAGGGGGCCTGACCGGGGAGCTGTTTTTT
d_gene: .; j_gene: TRBJ1-2; len: 13; v_gene: TRBV20-1; abundance: few; CDR3aa: CSAGWGASYGYTF; CDR3nt: TGCAGTGCTGGGTGGGGGGCTTCTTATGGCTACACCTTC
d_gene: TRBD2; j_gene: TRBJ2-2; len: 16; v_gene: TRBV7-2; abundance: .; CDR3aa: CASSLLTGGNTGELFF; CDR3nt: TGTGCCAGCAGCTTACTAACGGGGGGGAACACCGGGGAGCTGTTTTTT
d_gene: TRBD2; j_gene: TRBJ2-5; len: 12; v_gene: TRBV20-1; abundance: few; CDR3aa: CSASRPGGAQYF; CDR3nt: TGCAGTGCTAGCCGGCCGGGGGGGGCCCAGTACTTC
d_gene: .; j_gene: TRBJ1-1; len: 13; v_gene: TRBV19; abundance: .; CDR3aa: CASSLLSGAEAFF; CDR3nt: TGTGCCAGTAGTCTCCTGTCAGGGGCTGAAGCTTTCTTT
d_gene: TRBD2; j_gene: TRBJ2-2; len: 13; v_gene: TRBV12-3/TRBV12-4; abundance: few; CDR3aa: CASGLATVGELFF; CDR3nt: TGTGCCAGCGGACTAGCTACTGTCGGGGAGCTGTTTTTT
d_gene: TRBD1; j_gene: TRBJ2-3; len: 16; v_gene: TRBV20-1; abundance: .; CDR3aa: CSARPPGQALTDTQYF; CDR3nt: TGCAGTGCTAGACCACCTGGACAGGCCCTCACAGATACGCAGTATTTT
d_gene: TRBD1; j_gene: TRBJ2-7; len: 16; v_gene: TRBV28; abundance: many; CDR3aa: CASNSPWTGESYEQYF; CDR3nt: TGTGCCAGCAACTCACCGTGGACAGGGGAGTCCTACGAGCAGTACTTC
d_gene: TRBD1; j_gene: TRBJ1-1; len: 14; v_gene: TRBV11-2; abundance: many; CDR3aa: CASSLVQGDTEAFF; CDR3nt: TGTGCCAGCAGCTTAGTTCAGGGGGACACTGAAGCTTTCTTT
d_gene: .; j_gene: TRBJ2-2; len: 14; v_gene: TRBV7-3; abundance: few; CDR3aa: CASSFGARAGELFF; CDR3nt: TGTGCCAGCAGTTTCGGGGCGCGGGCCGGGGAGCTGTTTTTT
d_gene: .; j_gene: TRBJ2-7; len: 14; v_gene: TRBV15; abundance: .; CDR3aa: CATSRDSRSYEQYF; CDR3nt: TGTGCCACCAGCAGAGATAGTCGGAGCTACGAGCAGTACTTC
d_gene: .; j_gene: TRBJ1-2; len: 14; v_gene: TRBV6-2/TRBV6-3; abundance: few; CDR3aa: CASRKSGFDYGYTF; CDR3nt: TGTGCCAGCAGGAAGAGTGGGTTCGACTATGGCTACACCTTC
d_gene: .; j_gene: TRBJ2-7; len: 13; v_gene: TRBV7-8; abundance: .; CDR3aa: CASRPRGSYEQYF; CDR3nt: TGTGCCAGCAGACCAAGGGGCTCCTACGAGCAGTACTTC
d_gene: TRBD2; j_gene: TRBJ2-2; len: 14; v_gene: TRBV7-2; abundance: .; CDR3aa: CASSQKGRAGELFF; CDR3nt: TGTGCCAGCAGCCAAAAAGGGAGGGCCGGGGAGCTGTTTTTT
d_gene: .; j_gene: TRBJ2-1; len: 11; v_gene: TRBV12-3/TRBV12-4; abundance: many; CDR3aa: CASSLGLGQFF; CDR3nt: TGTGCCAGCAGTTTGGGTTTAGGGCAGTTCTTC
d_gene: .; j_gene: TRBJ2-1; len: 17; v_gene: TRBV28; abundance: few; CDR3aa: CASSERGGAFSYNEQFF; CDR3nt: TGTGCCAGCAGTGAAAGAGGAGGGGCATTTAGCTACAATGAGCAGTTCTTC